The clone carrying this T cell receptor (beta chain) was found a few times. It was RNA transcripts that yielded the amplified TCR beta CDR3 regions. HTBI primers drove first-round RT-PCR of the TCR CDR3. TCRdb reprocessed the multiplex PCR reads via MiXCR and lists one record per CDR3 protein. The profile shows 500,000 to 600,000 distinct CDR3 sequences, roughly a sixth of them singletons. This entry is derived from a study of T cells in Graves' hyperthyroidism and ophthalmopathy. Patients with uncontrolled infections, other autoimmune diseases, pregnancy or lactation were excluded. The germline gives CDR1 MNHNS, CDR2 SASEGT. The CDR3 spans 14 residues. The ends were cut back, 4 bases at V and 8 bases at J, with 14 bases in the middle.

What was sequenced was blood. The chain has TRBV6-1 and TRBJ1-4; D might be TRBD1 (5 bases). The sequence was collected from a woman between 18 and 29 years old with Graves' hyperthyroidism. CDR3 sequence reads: CASSGTTVGEKLFF. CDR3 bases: TGTGCCAGCAGTGGGACGACAGTCGGGGAAAAACTGTTTTTT.